What follows are 21 T cell receptor beta chains derived from one specimen sequenced in a study of cytomegalovirus exposure and HLA in healthy donors. The PCR ran on 60 Vbeta and 13 Jbeta primers. TCRdb's table, derived via immunoSEQ multiplex PCR, lists solely in-frame clones and lacks some. The sample includes about 150,000 clones, around 84% of them seen just once. Sequences were obtained from PBMCs. The receptor set was obtained from a man between 18 and 35 years old in good health and CMV-seronegative.

The rearrangement joins TRBV2 to TRBJ1-2; 9 bases align to TRBD1. V shed 5 bases, J shed 8 bases, and the junction held 18 bases outside the gene matches. The CDR3 length is 17 residues. Per germline, CDR1 SNHLY and CDR2 FYNNEI. Written as DNA, the CDR3 is TGTGCCAGCAGTACCTTTATTGCCGGGACAGGGTATGAAGGCTACACCTTC. This sequence encodes CASSTFIAGTGYEGYTF.

V usage is TRBV11-3 and J usage is TRBJ2-2; D uncertain. Deletions cut 4 bases from V and 5 bases from J, with 8 bases between. In germline, CDR1 is SGHNT, CDR2 YENEEA. The CDR3 contains 13 residues. CDR3 in amino acids: CASSSLGTGELFF. The CDR3 DNA reads TGTGCCAGCAGCTCACTCGGGACCGGGGAGCTGTTTTTT.

CDR3 region: CASSPGQGAYGYTF. The CDR3 DNA sequence: TGTGCCAGCAGCCCGGGACAGGGAGCCTATGGCTACACCTTC. The gene calls are TRBV5-6 and TRBJ1-2; 9 bases agree with TRBD1. Germline loops: CDR1 SGHDT, CDR2 YYEEEE. The junction had 5 bases not matched to a gene; V was cut back by 4 bases and J by 4 bases. The CDR3 contains 14 residues.

The sample holds one count of this clone. J is TRBJ1-1 and V is TRBV7-2; D is perhaps TRBD1 (5 bases). The germline V and J ends were trimmed by 5 bases and 4 bases, with 20 bases remaining between them. The CDR3 length is 16 residues. Germline loops: CDR1 SGHTA, CDR2 FQGNSA. The CDR3 DNA follows: TGTGCCAGCAGCCAAACGGGGGAGGCTTGGGGCACTGAAGCTTTCTTT. Encoded protein: CASSQTGEAWGTEAFF. Full variable domain (remainder filled in from reference TRBV7-2 and TRBJ1-1): GAGVSQSPSNKVTEKGKDVELRCDPISGHTALYWYRQSLGQGLEFLIYFQGNSAPDKSGLPSDRFSAERTGGSVSTLTIQRTQQEDSAVYLCASSQTGEAWGTEAFFGQGTRLTVV.

The chain combines TRBV10-3 with TRBJ2-7, with D perhaps matching TRBD2 (5 bases). Trimming removed 5 bases at V and 0 bases at J, with 11 bases between. Looked up from germline, CDR1 is ENHRY and CDR2 is SYGVKD. CDR3 length: 14 amino acids. The CDR3 region is CAISQAGSSYEQYF. DNA for the CDR3: TGTGCCATCAGTCAGGCGGGTAGCTCCTACGAGCAGTACTTC.

The CDR3 region is CASALDRVNQPQHF. In nucleotides, the CDR3 is TGTGCTAGTGCCCTGGACAGGGTCAATCAGCCCCAGCATTTT. The chain couples TRBV12-5 to TRBJ1-5; 8 bases match TRBD1. V was clipped by 7 bases and J by 3 bases; unmatched bases: 5. The CDR3 spans 14 residues. In germline, CDR1 is LGHNT, CDR2 FRNRAP.

The V gene is TRBV5-6, the J gene TRBJ2-5; 7 bases are shared with TRBD2. The CDR3 runs to 12 residues. Germline lookup yields CDR1 SGHDT and CDR2 YYEEEE. The V gene end was trimmed by 3 bases and the J gene end by 8 bases; junction bases not matched to a gene: 4. This CDR3 is CASSWGGVTQYF. As DNA, the CDR3 is TGTGCCAGCAGCTGGGGGGGGGTAACCCAGTACTTC.

This clone appeared a single time. This same CDR3 is encoded by further DNA sequences in the sample. This sequence joins TRBV19 and TRBJ2-3; D not resolved. This CDR3 has 11 amino acids. The germline V gene encodes CDR1 LNHDA and CDR2 SQIVND (reference sequence). Trimming stripped 3 bases from V and 5 bases from J, with 3 bases between. Here the CDR3 reads CASSIRDTQYF. DNA for the CDR3: TGTGCCAGTAGTATTAGAGATACGCAGTATTTT.

This chain links TRBV6-5 with TRBJ1-4; weak D call: TRBD1 (5 bases). V gave up 4 bases and J gave up 7 bases, with 16 bases separating them. Germline V gives CDR1 MNHEY, CDR2 SVGAGI. This CDR3 is built from 15 residues. Here the CDR3 DNA reads TGTGCCAGCAGTTCATTGGGGCAAATAGGTGAAAAACTGTTTTTT. This sequence encodes CASSSLGQIGEKLFF.

The gene calls are TRBV11-1 and TRBJ2-1; 7 bases are a match to TRBD2. In germline, CDR1 is SGHAT, CDR2 FQDESV (reference sequence). Trimming cost V 5 bases and J 6 bases; bases outside gene matches: 19. The CDR3 totals 18 residues. DNA of the CDR3: TGTGCCAGCAGCCCCGGGGGGTTAGGGACTCCCAGTGGCAATGAGCAGTTCTTC. Amino acid sequence: CASSPGGLGTPSGNEQFF.

The J gene is TRBJ1-1, the V gene TRBV15; D gene ambiguous. The ends were cut back, 5 bases at V and 0 bases at J, with 13 bases in the middle. The germline V gene encodes CDR1 LNHNV and CDR2 YYDKDF (reference sequence). The length of the CDR3 is 15 residues. CDR3 sequence reads: CATSYQSSLNTEAFF. The CDR3 DNA sequence: TGTGCCACCAGCTATCAGTCCAGTTTGAACACTGAAGCTTTCTTT.

The chain employs TRBV4-2 and TRBJ1-5, with D unclear. CDR1 and CDR2 (germline): LGHNA, YNFKEQ. The CDR3 consists of 17 residues. V was clipped by 0 bases and J by 4 bases, with 16 bases between them. The CDR3 loop is CASSQEKERALNQPQHF. The CDR3 coding sequence is TGTGCCAGCAGCCAAGAGAAGGAGCGGGCTCTAAATCAGCCCCAGCATTTT.

J is TRBJ1-2 and V is TRBV6-6; D remains ambiguous. Trimming took off 6 bases at V and 4 bases at J, with 15 bases between the two ends. Germline V gene lookup returns CDR1 MNHNY and CDR2 SVGAGI (reference sequence). The CDR3 is made up of 14 amino acids. The CDR3 protein is CASSTSADSYGYTF. The CDR3 DNA reads as TGTGCCAGCAGCACCTCCGCAGATTCCTATGGCTACACCTTC.

The V call is TRBV9, the J call TRBJ2-7, with 7 nucleotides matching TRBD2. V lost 4 bases, J lost 1 base, and 8 bases stayed unmatched. The CDR3 is made up of 15 amino acids. Germline V gene sequence: CDR1 SGDLS, CDR2 YYNGEE. The CDR3 is CASSPSLGGSYEQYF. The CDR3 nucleotides are TGTGCCAGCAGCCCCTCGTTGGGAGGGTCCTACGAGCAGTACTTC.

The rearrangement joins TRBV5-4 to TRBJ2-7, with D possibly TRBD1 on 5 matching bases. The germline gives CDR1 SGHNT, CDR2 YYREEE (reference sequence). CDR3 length: 17 amino acids. Trimming took 0 bases from V and 3 from J, leaving 19 bases between them. The CDR3 DNA reads as TGTGCCAGCAGCTTGGGGACGAACAGGATGGGTTACTACGAGCAGTACTTC. It codes for CASSLGTNRMGYYEQYF. Filled out from reference TRBV5-4 and TRBJ2-7, the complete variable domain reads ETGVTQSPTHLIKTRGQQVTLRCSSQSGHNTVSWYQQALGQGPQFIFQYYREEENGRGNFPPRFSGLQFPNYSSELNVNALELDDSALYLCASSLGTNRMGYYEQYFGPGTRLTVT.

The chain is built from TRBV7-8 and TRBJ1-3; D might be TRBD1 (6 bases). V was clipped by 5 bases and J by 0 bases, with 14 bases between them. The CDR3 is made up of 16 amino acids. CDR1 and CDR2 (germline): SGHVS, FQNEAQ. The CDR3 is CASSEDSYSSGNTIYF. The CDR3 nucleotides read TGTGCCAGCAGCGAGGACAGCTATAGCTCTGGAAACACCATATATTTT.

V gene TRBV6-5 combines with J gene TRBJ2-1; 8 nucleotides line up with TRBD2. Germline V gives CDR1 MNHEY, CDR2 SVGAGI. With 5 bases clipped from V and 10 bases from J, the junction kept 7 bases outside the gene matches. This CDR3 contains 13 residues. This CDR3 is CASSRGLAGEQFF. CDR3 nucleotide sequence: TGTGCCAGCAGTCGCGGACTAGCAGGAGAGCAGTTCTTC.

V usage is TRBV7-8 and J usage is TRBJ1-1; a possible D gene is TRBD1 (5 bases). CDR1 is SGHVS and CDR2 is FQNEAQ in the germline V gene. Trimming stripped 1 base from V and 5 bases from J, with 8 bases between. The CDR3 consists of 13 residues. The DNA for the CDR3 is TGTGCCAGCAGCTTAGAAAAGGGGACTGAAGCTTTCTTT. Its protein is CASSLEKGTEAFF.

The chain joins TRBV19 to TRBJ1-5, with 8 nucleotides matching TRBD1. The CDR3 contains 14 residues. The germline gives CDR1 LNHDA, CDR2 SQIVND (reference sequence). The ends lost 7 bases at V and 6 bases at J; junction bases unmatched: 8. CDR3 sequence: CASTGQGLGQPQHF. Written as DNA, the CDR3 is TGTGCCAGTACCGGACAGGGTCTGGGTCAGCCCCAGCATTTT. Complete variable domain (other parts from reference TRBV19 and TRBJ1-5): DGGITQSPKYLFRKEGQNVTLSCEQNLNHDAMYWYRQDPGQGLRLIYYSQIVNDFQKGDIAEGYSVSREKKESFPLTVTSAQKNPTAFYLCASTGQGLGQPQHFGDGTRLSIL.

This rearrangement joins TRBV9 to TRBJ1-1; D possibly corresponds to TRBD1 (5 bases). This CDR3 contains 13 residues. Germline CDR1 is SGDLS and CDR2 is YYNGEE. V was pared by 0 bases and J by 5 bases, with 8 bases between. The CDR3 DNA reads TGTGCCAGCAGCGTAGAAGGGGAAACTGAAGCTTTCTTT. Translating it yields CASSVEGETEAFF.

This chain links TRBV6-5 with TRBJ2-1, with TRBD1 matching over 8 bases. CDR1 and CDR2 from the germline V gene are MNHEY and SVGAGI. Trimming at V came to 6 bases and at J to 4 bases, leaving 8 bases not matched to a gene. The CDR3 is 15 residues long. The CDR3 here is CASSLDRARYNEQFF. In DNA, the CDR3 is TGTGCCAGCAGCCTGGACAGGGCGCGGTACAATGAGCAGTTCTTC.